The source of this TCR beta chain is a study of blood T cell repertoires in COVID-19. CDR3 length: 14 residues. Germline assignment: CDR1 MNHEY and CDR2 SVGEGT. On this clone: One end of the junction fails to match germline, which may point to a read error.

In the original workflow: Amplification from reference gene primers served as the basis for estimated nucleated cell counts. Sequencing used immunoSEQ multiplex PCR; TCRdb keeps in-frame clones, though not all of them. The V and J calls and the clone size are those of that table, but D and trimming were determined from the DNA. The sample lists about 360,000 clones, approximately 89% occurring once. This sequence originates from a man aged 25-45 years who had recovered from COVID-19. V and J are TRBV6-2 or TRBV6-3 and TRBJ2-7; D might be TRBD1 (6 bases). Sequencing was carried out using PBMCs or T cells enriched from blood (not recorded which). The CDR3 coding sequence is TGTGCCAGTAGTTCAGGGGAGCTCGCCTACGAGCAGTACTTC. Residues: CASSSGELAYEQYF.